This record concerns one TCR beta chain sequence. The data were taken from a study of CD8 T cells in Susac syndrome. It was with random hexamers that 0.5 to 1 ug RNA was reverse transcribed. TCRdb reprocessed the immunoSEQ multiplex PCR reads with MiXCR, giving one entry per CDR3 protein. The sample gives some 190,000 distinct CDR3 sequences, 90% to 95% of which show up once; approximately 0.1% is in the top ten. The sequence was collected from a human donor in good health. The sample was CD4+ T cells from PBMCs.

CDR3 in amino acids: CASSLGLATTPFYNEQFF. The CDR3, as DNA: TGCGCCAGCAGCCTAGGACTAGCGACGACGCCGTTCTACAATGAGCAGTTCTTC. V and J are TRBV5-1 and TRBJ2-1; 9 bases are shared with TRBD2. The CDR3 contains 18 residues. Germline V CDR1 and CDR2: SGHRS, YFSETQ. Trimming removed 4 bases from V and 3 bases from J; junction bases left unmatched: 14. Complete variable domain (other parts from reference TRBV5-1 and TRBJ2-1): KAGVTQTPRYLIKTRGQQVTLSCSPISGHRSVSWYQQTPGQGLQFLFEYFSETQRNKGNFPGRFSGRQFSNSRSEMNVSTLELGDSALYLCASSLGLATTPFYNEQFFGPGTRLTVL.